The clone carrying this T cell receptor beta chain was observed at least ten times. Its antigen is unknown. This entry belongs to a study of post-analysis software for immune sequencing data. Study-level findings and limits: Four or five TRBV segments were significantly more frequent in patients than in controls. TRBV5-6, TRBV5-1 and TRBV20-1 were among these segments.

With 1 base clipped from V and 0 bases from J, the junction kept 1 base outside the gene matches. This CDR3 spans 15 amino acids. The germline gives CDR1 LNHNV, CDR2 YYDKDF (reference sequence). Included in the TCR beta cDNA libraries were unique molecular identifiers. MiXCR was run by TCRdb on the PCR reads, yielding one entry per CDR3 protein. The data show fewer than 850,000 distinct CDR3 sequences, about 32% seen once. The sequencing sample was made of blood. The TCR originated in a girl under 18 with multiple sclerosis. The genes are TRBV15 and TRBJ2-5; 8 bases align to TRBD1. The CDR3 here is CATSRGQGYQETQYF. DNA of the CDR3: TGTGCCACCAGCAGAGGACAGGGGTACCAAGAGACCCAGTACTTC.